A single sample gave rise to the 12 T cell receptor beta chains below, sequenced in a study of blood T cell repertoires in COVID-19. Some clones are missing from TCRdb's copy, which holds only in-frame ones; the method was immunoSEQ multiplex PCR. The sample shows roughly 250,000 clones, about nine tenths of them seen only once. Material for sequencing was peripheral blood. The receptors were gathered from a man in his sixties who had recovered from COVID-19.

The chain uses TRBV14 and TRBJ2-5, with D possibly being TRBD1 (7 bases). This CDR3 comprises 18 residues. V was trimmed by 0 bases and J by 5 bases, leaving 22 bases between them. Germline loops: CDR1 SGHDN, CDR2 FVKESK. The CDR3 nucleotides read TGTGCCAGCAGCCAAGACCGTCGGAGGGGGCGCGTAGGGGAGACCCAGTACTTC. This translates into CASSQDRRRGRVGETQYF.

The chain has TRBV6-5 and TRBJ2-2; TRBD1 matches at 7 bases. Germline CDR1 is MNHEY and CDR2 is SVGAGI. V was clipped by 6 bases and J by 6 bases; unmatched bases: 7. The CDR3 contains 14 residues. The CDR3 DNA follows: TGTGCCAGCAGATGGGTTGGGACAGCCGGGGAGCTGTTTTTT. This translates into CASRWVGTAGELFF.

The chain joins TRBV6-5 to TRBJ1-4, with D possibly being TRBD1 (5 bases). From germline, CDR1 is MNHEY and CDR2 SVGAGI. The V end was cut by 2 bases, the J end by 6 bases, with 10 bases between. The CDR3 has 14 residues. The CDR3: CASSYVGEDEKLFF. The CDR3 nucleotides read TGTGCCAGCAGTTACGTGGGGGAGGATGAAAAACTGTTTTTT.

This chain joins TRBV5-1 and TRBJ1-1; the D gene is possibly TRBD1 (6 bases). The V end lost 4 bases, the J end lost 4 bases, and 14 bases lay between the germline ends. In germline, CDR1 is SGHRS, CDR2 YFSETQ. This CDR3 has 14 amino acids. CDR3 in amino acids: CASSTGQPSTEAFF. Here the CDR3 DNA reads TGCGCCAGCAGCACAGGACAGCCCAGCACTGAAGCTTTCTTT.

The gene calls are TRBV4-2 and TRBJ2-1, with TRBD1 as a possible D gene (5 bases). V lost 1 base, J lost 4 bases, and 11 bases lay in between. CDR3 length: 15 residues. Germline lookup yields CDR1 LGHNA and CDR2 YNFKEQ. The CDR3 DNA sequence: TGTGCCAGCAGCCAAGTGGCCAGGGCTTACAATGAGCAGTTCTTC. It specifies CASSQVARAYNEQFF.

The chain links TRBV6-6 to TRBJ1-6; TRBD1 might be the D (5 bases). The V end was cut by 3 bases, the J end by 14 bases, with 23 bases between. The CDR3 is made up of 16 amino acids. Germline V CDR1 and CDR2: MNHNY, SVGAGI (reference sequence). In nucleotides, the CDR3 is TGTGCCAGCAGTTATAATCAACAGGTTCCCTCAGGGTCCCTCCACTTT. Translated: CASSYNQQVPSGSLHF.

The chain links TRBV5-1 to TRBJ1-3; D uncertain. Germline V CDR1 and CDR2: SGHRS, YFSETQ. This CDR3 is built from 14 residues. Trimming left V 4 bases short and J 7 bases short, with 15 bases between. Here the CDR3 reads CASSRPDDGNTIYF. CDR3 nucleotides: TGCGCCAGCAGCCGACCTGACGACGGGAACACCATATATTTT.

The chain has TRBV5-1 and TRBJ2-7; D may be TRBD1 (5 bases). This CDR3 is built from 14 residues. Trimming removed 0 bases at V and 2 bases at J, with 9 bases between. Germline CDR1 and CDR2: SGHRS and YFSETQ. CDR3 sequence: CASSLVTATYEQYF. CDR3 bases: TGCGCCAGCAGCTTGGTGACAGCTACCTACGAGCAGTACTTC.

J is TRBJ1-3 and V is TRBV2; TRBD1 is a possible D gene (5 bases). The CDR3 runs to 14 residues. Germline CDR1 SNHLY, CDR2 FYNNEI. With 6 bases removed from V and 1 base from J, the gap between germline ends came to 10 bases. CDR3 loop: CASSAGSSGNTIYF. The CDR3 DNA sequence: TGTGCCAGCAGCGCAGGGTCATCTGGAAACACCATATATTTT.

This chain connects TRBV7-2 to TRBJ2-7; tentatively, D is TRBD1 (5 bases). Trimming took 1 base from V and 3 from J, leaving 10 bases between them. The CDR3 contains 14 residues. CDR1 is SGHTA, CDR2 FQGNSA, per germline. The DNA of the CDR3 is TGTGCCAGCAGCTTAGGGGGCATAATCTACGAGCAGTACTTC. Amino acids: CASSLGGIIYEQYF.

V and J are TRBV7-3 and TRBJ2-7, with D possibly matching TRBD1 (6 bases). The V gene's germline CDR1 is SGHTA and CDR2 FQGTGA. This CDR3 is built from 12 residues. The V and J ends lost 5 bases and 6 bases respectively, with 11 bases between them. The CDR3: CASSPDRIEQYF. CDR3 nucleotide sequence: TGTGCCAGCAGCCCCGACAGGATCGAGCAGTACTTC.

The J gene is TRBJ2-2, the V gene TRBV7-3, with 7 bases matching TRBD2. The CDR3 is 15 amino acids. J gave up 2 bases and V 3 bases, and 3 bases lay outside the gene matches. Germline V gene sequence: CDR1 SGHTA, CDR2 FQGTGA. CDR3 in amino acids: CASSFASGNTGELFF. In nucleotides, the CDR3 is TGTGCCAGCAGCTTCGCTAGCGGAAACACCGGGGAGCTGTTTTTT.